These 23 T cell receptor beta chains were sequenced from one sample in a study of cytomegalovirus exposure and HLA in healthy donors. The PCR had 60 Vbeta and 13 Jbeta primers. Profiling relied on immunoSEQ multiplex PCR, and the TCRdb table lists in-frame clones only, not all of them. The sample yields 130,000 to 150,000 clones, 75% to 80% seen once. Sequences were obtained from PBMCs. The receptors were sampled from a man aged 35 to 55 in good health and CMV-seropositive.

The J gene is TRBJ2-7, the V gene TRBV5-1; tentative D call: TRBD1 (6 bases). Per germline, CDR1 SGHRS and CDR2 YFSETQ. The CDR3 runs to 16 residues. V was trimmed by 3 bases and J by 2 bases, leaving 18 bases between them. CDR3 protein: CASSSRFDRNTYEQYF. The DNA of the CDR3 is TGCGCCAGCAGCTCAAGATTCGACAGGAATACCTACGAGCAGTACTTC.

The chain couples TRBV9 to TRBJ2-3, with 8 bases lining up with TRBD1. Germline-derived CDR1 and CDR2 are SGDLS and YYNGEE. CDR3 size: 17 residues. V trimming: 4 bases; J trimming: 2 bases; junction bases outside the gene matches: 12. CDR3 amino acids: CASSRRDRTGPTDTQYF. Written as DNA, the CDR3 is TGTGCCAGCAGCAGGAGAGACAGGACAGGGCCCACAGATACGCAGTATTTT.

This sequence joins TRBV18 and TRBJ1-1, with D perhaps TRBD1 (6 bases). CDR1 and CDR2 from the germline V gene are KGHSH and LQKENI. Trimming took 5 bases from V and 5 from J, leaving 9 bases between them. The length of the CDR3 is 12 residues. The CDR3 sequence is CASSAGVTEAFF. CDR3 coding DNA: TGTGCCAGCTCAGCAGGGGTAACTGAAGCTTTCTTT.

The chain carries TRBV5-1 and TRBJ2-5, with 7 bases aligning to TRBD2. The J call may be faulty, since TRBJ2-7 better matches the DNA end. CDR3 size: 15 residues. Germline V gene data show CDR1 as SGHRS and CDR2 as YFSETQ. In nucleotides, the CDR3 is TGCGCCAGCAGCTTGGCCCCGGGACTAACCTACGAGCAGTACTTC. Translated: CASSLAPGLTYEQYF.

Note on this clone: At one boundary the junction diverges from the germline segment, which might be a read error. The same CDR3 arises from other DNA sequences in this sample as well. V usage is TRBV18 and J usage is TRBJ1-2; 11 nucleotides line up with TRBD1. Germline lookup yields CDR1 KGHSH and CDR2 LQKENI. The CDR3 is 15 residues long. CDR3: CASSPRGQGDYGYTF. CDR3 in DNA: TGTGCCAGCTCACCAAGGGGACAGGGGGACTATGGCTACACCTTT.

As for this clone: Other nucleotide sequences from this sample produce the same CDR3. As DNA, the CDR3 is TGTGCCTGGAGCATGAACACTGAAGCTTTCTTT. This sequence encodes CAWSMNTEAFF. J is TRBJ1-1 and V is TRBV30, with unresolved D. V was clipped by 3 bases and J by 0 bases, with 2 bases between them. Per germline, CDR1 GTSNPN and CDR2 SVGIG (reference sequence). The CDR3 runs to 11 residues.

V is TRBV6-5 and J is TRBJ2-7; 9 nucleotides agree with TRBD1. CDR3 length: 14 residues. V lost 4 bases and J lost 4; bases outside the gene matches: 5. Germline assignment: CDR1 MNHEY and CDR2 SVGAGI. The CDR3 sequence is CASSSYRGLYEQYF. The CDR3 DNA reads TGTGCCAGCAGTTCGTACAGGGGGCTTTACGAGCAGTACTTC.

Of note for this clone: The sample carries other DNA sequences with the same CDR3. The V call is TRBV30, the J call TRBJ2-1, with D unresolved. V lost 2 bases and J 7 bases, leaving 6 bases between the germline ends. Germline V gene sequence: CDR1 GTSNPN, CDR2 SVGIG (reference sequence). CDR3 length: 11 amino acids. CDR3 amino acids: CAWSTSNEQFF. The CDR3 DNA reads TGTGCCTGGAGTACTTCAAATGAGCAGTTCTTC.

The chain combines TRBV28 with TRBJ2-5; TRBD1 aligns across 8 bases. Germline V lookup: CDR1 MDHEN, CDR2 SYDVKM. The CDR3 extends over 16 amino acids. J lost 7 bases, V lost 2 bases, and 12 bases had no gene match. The CDR3 region is CASSLQDRVGFGTQYF. The CDR3 DNA reads as TGTGCCAGCAGTTTACAGGACAGGGTAGGCTTTGGGACCCAGTACTTC.

This chain connects TRBV6-1 to TRBJ2-6; D gene unclear. This CDR3 comprises 13 residues. CDR1 MNHNS and CDR2 SASEGT come from the germline V gene. V dropped 8 bases and J dropped 0 bases, with 5 bases sitting between them. The CDR3 DNA is TGTGCCAGCCTTAACTCTGGGGCCAACGTCCTGACTTTC. It is translated as CASLNSGANVLTF.

V and J are TRBV27 and TRBJ2-7; 9 bases align to TRBD1. Trimming took 8 bases from V and 2 from J; bases not matched to a gene: 4. Germline loops: CDR1 MNHEY, CDR2 SMNVEV (reference sequence). The CDR3 is 13 amino acids. The CDR3 nucleotides read TGTGCCAGCGGGACAGGGCCGACCTACGAGCAGTACTTC. Amino acid sequence: CASGTGPTYEQYF.

V gene TRBV9 combines with J gene TRBJ2-4; 9 nucleotides match TRBD2. CDR3 length: 16 residues. The V gene's germline CDR1 is SGDLS and CDR2 YYNGEE. The V gene end was trimmed by 0 bases and the J gene end by 5 bases; junction bases not matched to a gene: 6. The CDR3 DNA is TGTGCCAGCAGCGTAGATTTTAGCGGGGGAGAAAACATTCAGTACTTC. Translating it yields CASSVDFSGGENIQYF.

The chain couples TRBV12-2 to TRBJ1-2; TRBD1, the D gene given by the table, was not confirmed from the DNA. TRBV12-2 is designated a pseudogene. The CDR3 loop spans 14 amino acids. CDR3 protein: CASRLATGIGGYTF. CDR3 nucleotides: TGTGCAAGTCGCTTAGCGACAGGAATCGGGGGCTACACCTTC.

V and J are TRBV11-3 and TRBJ2-1, with 7 bases aligning to TRBD1. V gave up 7 bases and J gave up 2 bases; unmatched junction bases: 8. The germline gives CDR1 SGHNT, CDR2 YENEEA. The CDR3 covers 15 residues. The CDR3 DNA reads as TGTGCCAGCACAGGGGGAGATAAGCCCTACAATGAGCAGTTCTTC. This sequence encodes CASTGGDKPYNEQFF.

The chain uses TRBV18 and TRBJ1-5; no definite D call. This CDR3 spans 13 amino acids. Trimming cost V 6 bases and J 1 base, with 7 bases left between them. The germline V gene has CDR1 KGHSH and CDR2 LQKENI. CDR3 residues: CASSLASNQPQHF. In nucleotides, the CDR3 is TGTGCCAGCTCCTTAGCGAGCAATCAGCCCCAGCATTTT.

The chain joins TRBV28 to TRBJ2-2; 10 bases fit TRBD2. This CDR3 region has 15 residues. CDR1 is MDHEN, CDR2 SYDVKM, per germline. V trimming: 3 bases; J trimming: 7 bases; junction bases outside the gene matches: 5. As DNA, the CDR3 is TGTGCCAGCAGTTTCCCAGCGGGAGGGAGCGGGGAGCTGTTTTTT. It yields the protein CASSFPAGGSGELFF.

The chain combines TRBV27 with TRBJ1-1, with 10 bases identical to TRBD1. CDR1 MNHEY and CDR2 SMNVEV come from the germline V gene (reference sequence). V dropped 6 bases and J dropped 4; count of bases not matched to a gene: 8. The CDR3 sequence is 15 residues long. CDR3 nucleotides: TGTGCCAGCAGACTAAGACAGGGGGCTTTCACTGAAGCTTTCTTT. This sequence encodes CASRLRQGAFTEAFF.

J is TRBJ2-3 and V is TRBV19; D gene uncertain. CDR1 LNHDA and CDR2 SQIVND come from the germline V gene (reference sequence). V lost 1 base, J lost 6 bases, and 8 bases lay in between. The CDR3 spans 13 residues. The CDR3 DNA reads as TGTGCCAGTAGTATAGGACTTTCCGATACGCAGTATTTT. Translation gives CASSIGLSDTQYF.

V is TRBV19 and J is TRBJ2-3; D perhaps matches TRBD2 (6 bases). Germline V CDR1 and CDR2: LNHDA, SQIVND (reference sequence). This CDR3 spans 14 amino acids. V was trimmed by 1 base and J by 2 bases, leaving 7 bases between them. CDR3 loop: CASSIGGLTDTQYF. CDR3 nucleotides: TGTGCCAGTAGTATAGGGGGACTCACAGATACGCAGTATTTT.

This clone was seen more than once but under ten times. The chain employs TRBV6-5 and TRBJ1-1, with D maybe TRBD1 (5 bases). Trimming cost V 0 bases and J 4 bases, with 15 bases left between them. CDR1 is MNHEY and CDR2 is SVGAGI in the germline V gene. This CDR3 has 16 residues. The DNA for the CDR3 is TGTGCCAGCAGTTACTCGATGCTGGGAAGGGGCACTGAAGCTTTCTTT. The encoded protein is CASSYSMLGRGTEAFF.

The chain has TRBV11-2 and TRBJ2-5; maybe TRBD1 (5 bases). Trimming shortened V by 1 base and J by 5 bases, and 8 bases separated the two germline ends. The length of the CDR3 is 13 residues. Germline lookup yields CDR1 SGHAT and CDR2 FQNNGV. CDR3 DNA sequence: TGTGCCAGCAGCTTAGGACAGTGGGAGACCCAGTACTTC. It translates to CASSLGQWETQYF. Filled out from reference TRBV11-2 and TRBJ2-5, the complete variable domain reads EAGVAQSPRYKIIEKRQSVAFWCNPISGHATLYWYQQILGQGPKLLIQFQNNGVVDDSQLPKDRFSAERLKGVDSTLKIQPAKLEDSAVYLCASSLGQWETQYFGPGTRLLVL.

This clone was picked up a small number of times. The V call is TRBV5-1, the J call TRBJ2-1, with 9 bases matching TRBD2. This CDR3 is built from 17 residues. The V and J ends lost 3 bases and 0 bases, in that order; junction bases with no gene match: 7. The germline V gene has CDR1 SGHRS and CDR2 YFSETQ. The CDR3 coding sequence is TGCGCCAGCAGCTCCTATAGCGGGAGAAGCTCCTACAATGAGCAGTTCTTC. Amino acids: CASSSYSGRSSYNEQFF.

CDR3 in DNA: TGTGCCAGCAGACGTAGCGGTGGGGCCTCCGGGGAGCTGTTTTTT. It translates to CASRRSGGASGELFF. The chain recombines TRBV7-9 with TRBJ2-2; TRBD2 might be the D (6 bases). The CDR3 runs 15 residues. Germline V lookup: CDR1 SEHNR, CDR2 FQNEAQ (reference sequence). The V end was cut by 6 bases, the J end by 6 bases, with 17 bases between.